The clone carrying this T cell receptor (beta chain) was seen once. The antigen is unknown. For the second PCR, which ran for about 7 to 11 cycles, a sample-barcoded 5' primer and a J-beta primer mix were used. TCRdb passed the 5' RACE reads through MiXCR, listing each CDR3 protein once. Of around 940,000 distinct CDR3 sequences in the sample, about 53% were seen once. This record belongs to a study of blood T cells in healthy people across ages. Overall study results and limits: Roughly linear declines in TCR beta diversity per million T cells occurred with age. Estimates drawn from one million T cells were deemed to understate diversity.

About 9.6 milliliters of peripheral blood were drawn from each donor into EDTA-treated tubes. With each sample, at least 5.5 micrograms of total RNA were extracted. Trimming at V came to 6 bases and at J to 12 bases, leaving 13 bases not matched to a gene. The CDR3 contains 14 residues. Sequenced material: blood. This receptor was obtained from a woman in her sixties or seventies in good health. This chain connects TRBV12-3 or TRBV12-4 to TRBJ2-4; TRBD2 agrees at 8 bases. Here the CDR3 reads CASRPGLGSGSQYF. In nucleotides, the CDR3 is TGTGCCAGCAGGCCGGGACTAGGCTCAGGGTCTCAGTACTTC.